Listed below are T cell receptor beta chains from one sample, sequenced in a study of beta chain features in type 1 diabetes. Generated by immunoSEQ multiplex PCR, the TCRdb table keeps only in-frame clones and is missing some. The sample yields a few hundred thousand clones, 8.5% to 10% seen once. The sample taken for sequencing was central memory CD4+ T cells from blood. The receptor source for this set is a man aged 30-40 years with type 1 diabetes. CDR3s include the opening cysteine and the closing phenylalanine or tryptophan. Fields, in order: CDR3 DNA, CDR3 protein, V gene, D gene, J gene, clone size. The D gene is left open where the match is weak. Size tells how often a clone was seen (once, few, many) or the class of an expanded clone, and some rows leave it out.

cdr3_nt: TGTGCCAGCAGCTTAGGGACAGGGATGCAGGAAAAACTGTTTTTT; cdr3_aa: CASSLGTGMQEKLFF; v_call: TRBV4-2; d_call: TRBD1; j_call: TRBJ1-4; clone_size: few
cdr3_nt: TGTGCCAGCAGTTTAGGCTCAGGGGGACCCTACAATGAGCAGTTCTTC; cdr3_aa: CASSLGSGGPYNEQFF; v_call: TRBV27; d_call: TRBD1; j_call: TRBJ2-1; clone_size: NA
cdr3_nt: TGTGCCAGCAGGGGACAGGGTTATGGCTACACCTTC; cdr3_aa: CASRGQGYGYTF; v_call: TRBV2; d_call: TRBD1; j_call: TRBJ1-2; clone_size: NA
cdr3_nt: TGTGCCAGCAGTTACCGGGGGAGGTTGACGCCCCAGCATTTT; cdr3_aa: CASSYRGRLTPQHF; v_call: TRBV6-5; d_call: NA; j_call: TRBJ1-5; clone_size: few
cdr3_nt: TGTGCCAGCGCGGTAATAGCTTTGACAGATACGCAGTATTTT; cdr3_aa: CASAVIALTDTQYF; v_call: TRBV2; d_call: NA; j_call: TRBJ2-3; clone_size: few
cdr3_nt: TGTGCCAGCAGCTTTAACGGGCTGGGGGGCTACGAGCAGTACTTC; cdr3_aa: CASSFNGLGGYEQYF; v_call: TRBV7-2; d_call: NA; j_call: TRBJ2-7; clone_size: NA
cdr3_nt: TGTGCCAGCAGCTCCGACAGGCTCTCCTACGAGCAGTACTTC; cdr3_aa: CASSSDRLSYEQYF; v_call: TRBV7-2; d_call: NA; j_call: TRBJ2-7; clone_size: few
cdr3_nt: TGTGCCAGCAGCCCCCGGCAGGGCCTTGAAAAACTGTTTTTT; cdr3_aa: CASSPRQGLEKLFF; v_call: TRBV7-2; d_call: NA; j_call: TRBJ1-4; clone_size: NA
cdr3_nt: TGTGCCAGCAGCCAAGAGGGGGGACAGGGAGGGGCGCCCCAGCATTTT; cdr3_aa: CASSQEGGQGGAPQHF; v_call: TRBV4-2; d_call: TRBD1; j_call: TRBJ1-5; clone_size: NA
cdr3_nt: TGTGCCAGCAGTTTATTGGGCGGTTCCTACGAGCAGTACTTC; cdr3_aa: CASSLLGGSYEQYF; v_call: TRBV27; d_call: NA; j_call: TRBJ2-7; clone_size: NA
cdr3_nt: TGTGCCAGCGGACTAGCGGAAAAAGAGACCCAGTACTTC; cdr3_aa: CASGLAEKETQYF; v_call: TRBV7-3; d_call: TRBD2; j_call: TRBJ2-5; clone_size: few
cdr3_nt: TGTGCCAGCAGCCCATACTGGTCTAGCACAGATACGCAGTATTTT; cdr3_aa: CASSPYWSSTDTQYF; v_call: TRBV14; d_call: NA; j_call: TRBJ2-3; clone_size: many
cdr3_nt: TGTGCCAGCAGTAGGGGACAAAGCTCTGGAAACACCATATATTTT; cdr3_aa: CASSRGQSSGNTIYF; v_call: TRBV11-2; d_call: NA; j_call: TRBJ1-3; clone_size: many
cdr3_nt: TGTGCCAGCAGCTTAGCGCCTACGGTAAATGAGCAGTTCTTC; cdr3_aa: CASSLAPTVNEQFF; v_call: TRBV7-2; d_call: NA; j_call: TRBJ2-1; clone_size: NA
cdr3_nt: TGTGCCAGCACCTCTCGCGCGTTTTGGTACTTC; cdr3_aa: CASTSRAFWYF; v_call: TRBV27; d_call: NA; j_call: TRBJ2-7; clone_size: few
cdr3_nt: TGTGCCAGCAGTCCCAACCGAGGGGCAGCTTTCTTT; cdr3_aa: CASSPNRGAAFF; v_call: TRBV27; d_call: NA; j_call: TRBJ1-1; clone_size: few
cdr3_nt: TGCAGCGTATCTCAGGGGGCAGAGACCCAGTACTTC; cdr3_aa: CSVSQGAETQYF; v_call: TRBV29-1; d_call: TRBD1; j_call: TRBJ2-5; clone_size: NA
cdr3_nt: TGTGCCAGCAGCCGACAAAGAACAGGGGGGACTAATGAAAAACTGTTTTTT; cdr3_aa: CASSRQRTGGTNEKLFF; v_call: TRBV4-2; d_call: TRBD1; j_call: TRBJ1-4; clone_size: few
cdr3_nt: TGTGCCAGCACCTCCCGAGTGGGGGCGGGGTACGAGCAGTACTTC; cdr3_aa: CASTSRVGAGYEQYF; v_call: TRBV27; d_call: NA; j_call: TRBJ2-7; clone_size: NA
cdr3_nt: TGTGCCAGCAGCTCGACTCCGGGACACACTAATGAAAAACTGTTTTTT; cdr3_aa: CASSSTPGHTNEKLFF; v_call: TRBV11-2; d_call: NA; j_call: TRBJ1-4; clone_size: many
cdr3_nt: TGTGCCATCAGTGAGGTCGGGGGTGAAAAACTGTTTTTT; cdr3_aa: CAISEVGGEKLFF; v_call: TRBV10-3; d_call: NA; j_call: TRBJ1-4; clone_size: few
cdr3_nt: TGTGCCAGCAGCCCCGGGGTGGGCTATGGCTACACCTTC; cdr3_aa: CASSPGVGYGYTF; v_call: TRBV11-2; d_call: NA; j_call: TRBJ1-2; clone_size: NA
cdr3_nt: TGTGCCAGCTCAGGGCTGAACACTGAAGCTTTCTTT; cdr3_aa: CASSGLNTEAFF; v_call: TRBV18; d_call: NA; j_call: TRBJ1-1; clone_size: few
cdr3_nt: TGCGCCAGCAGCCCCAGGGGGACAGGGGTCACAGATACGCAGTATTTT; cdr3_aa: CASSPRGTGVTDTQYF; v_call: TRBV5-1; d_call: TRBD1; j_call: TRBJ2-3; clone_size: few
cdr3_nt: TGTGCCAGCAGCGCTAACCCCCGGGGGCATAGCAATCAGCCCCAGCATTTT; cdr3_aa: CASSANPRGHSNQPQHF; v_call: TRBV7-8; d_call: NA; j_call: TRBJ1-5; clone_size: few
cdr3_nt: TGTGCCAGCAGTTCTGGAGGGGTAGGAAACACCATATATTTT; cdr3_aa: CASSSGGVGNTIYF; v_call: TRBV28; d_call: NA; j_call: TRBJ1-3; clone_size: NA
cdr3_nt: TGCGCCAGCAGTCACCCGGACAGGGTCCACCAGCCCCAGCATTTT; cdr3_aa: CASSHPDRVHQPQHF; v_call: TRBV23-1; d_call: TRBD1; j_call: TRBJ1-5; clone_size: many
cdr3_nt: TGTGCCAGCAGCTTACAGGGGACCGACGAGCAGTACTTC; cdr3_aa: CASSLQGTDEQYF; v_call: TRBV7-3; d_call: NA; j_call: TRBJ2-7; clone_size: NA
cdr3_nt: TGTGCCAGCAGGCGGGACAGGGGGACAATGATTGAGCAGTTCTTC; cdr3_aa: CASRRDRGTMIEQFF; v_call: TRBV2; d_call: TRBD1; j_call: TRBJ2-1; clone_size: NA
cdr3_nt: TGTGCCAGCAGTCCAACATTGGGAGGCTACACCTTC; cdr3_aa: CASSPTLGGYTF; v_call: TRBV28; d_call: NA; j_call: TRBJ1-2; clone_size: many
cdr3_nt: TGTGCCAGCAGTGAATACGGCGGGGGGCTGGGAGCTTTCTTT; cdr3_aa: CASSEYGGGLGAFF; v_call: TRBV25-1; d_call: NA; j_call: TRBJ1-1; clone_size: NA
cdr3_nt: TGTGCCACCAGCAGAGATAACGGGAGAGTGTACTTC; cdr3_aa: CATSRDNGRVYF; v_call: TRBV15; d_call: NA; j_call: TRBJ2-7; clone_size: many
cdr3_nt: TGTGCCAGCAGTCCGACGGGGACTACTTATCAGCCCCAGCATTTT; cdr3_aa: CASSPTGTTYQPQHF; v_call: TRBV28; d_call: NA; j_call: TRBJ1-5; clone_size: few
cdr3_nt: TGTGCCAGCAGTCTGGGACACTCATACGAGCAGTACTTC; cdr3_aa: CASSLGHSYEQYF; v_call: TRBV6-6; d_call: NA; j_call: TRBJ2-7; clone_size: few
cdr3_nt: TGTGCCAGCAGTTCGACAGCGTCCTACGAGCAGTACTTC; cdr3_aa: CASSSTASYEQYF; v_call: TRBV7-2; d_call: NA; j_call: TRBJ2-7; clone_size: NA
cdr3_nt: TGTGCCAGCAGTGAAACGGGGAGAGGTACCGGGGAGCTGTTTTTT; cdr3_aa: CASSETGRGTGELFF; v_call: TRBV2; d_call: NA; j_call: TRBJ2-2; clone_size: few
cdr3_nt: TGTGCCAGCACACGCCCTAGCGGGGGCACAGATACGCAGTATTTT; cdr3_aa: CASTRPSGGTDTQYF; v_call: TRBV6-6; d_call: TRBD2; j_call: TRBJ2-3; clone_size: few
cdr3_nt: TGTGCCAGCGCCTCGCAAGAGACCCAGTACTTC; cdr3_aa: CASASQETQYF; v_call: TRBV6-1; d_call: NA; j_call: TRBJ2-5; clone_size: NA
cdr3_nt: TGTGCCAGCAGACCACGACAAGGGAGCACAGATACGCAGTATTTT; cdr3_aa: CASRPRQGSTDTQYF; v_call: TRBV6-5; d_call: NA; j_call: TRBJ2-3; clone_size: few
cdr3_nt: TGTGCCAGCAGTTTGATCGCAAGGGGAGGGACAGGGCGTAGGGATACGCAGTATTTT; cdr3_aa: CASSLIARGGTGRRDTQYF; v_call: TRBV28; d_call: TRBD1; j_call: TRBJ2-3; clone_size: NA
cdr3_nt: TGCGCCAGCAGCCAAGATGAGGGGGCCAGTGAGATCTACGAGCAGTACTTC; cdr3_aa: CASSQDEGASEIYEQYF; v_call: TRBV4-3; d_call: TRBD1; j_call: TRBJ2-7; clone_size: few
cdr3_nt: TGTGCCAGCAGCTTAGGGACGCAAGAGACCCAGTACTTC; cdr3_aa: CASSLGTQETQYF; v_call: TRBV7-2; d_call: NA; j_call: TRBJ2-5; clone_size: few
cdr3_nt: TGTGCCGCCCTAGGGGTGGGGCGGGGATCGACGCAGTACTTC; cdr3_aa: CAALGVGRGSTQYF; v_call: TRBV6-1; d_call: NA; j_call: TRBJ2-7; clone_size: NA
cdr3_nt: TGTGCCAGCTCACCCCCGGGACAGTTGTACGAGCAGTACTTC; cdr3_aa: CASSPPGQLYEQYF; v_call: TRBV18; d_call: TRBD1; j_call: TRBJ2-7; clone_size: few
cdr3_nt: TGCGCCAGCAGCTTGGTTGGGACAGACTATGGCTACACCTTC; cdr3_aa: CASSLVGTDYGYTF; v_call: TRBV5-1; d_call: TRBD1; j_call: TRBJ1-2; clone_size: NA